A single sample gave rise to the 11 T cell receptor beta chains below, sequenced in a study of cytomegalovirus exposure and HLA in healthy donors. The PCR had 60 Vbeta and 13 Jbeta primers. The data were produced by immunoSEQ multiplex PCR, yet TCRdb's version contains in-frame clones alone and is incomplete. Of about 110,000 clones listed, roughly 76% are singletons. Sequencing used PBMCs. Source of these receptors: a woman aged 45-60 years in good health and CMV-seropositive.

CDR3 nucleotide sequence: TGTGCCAGCAGTGAAATATGGGGCTACACTGAAGCTTTCTTT. Protein sequence: CASSEIWGYTEAFF. The chain uses TRBV6-1 and TRBJ1-1, with D possibly matching TRBD1 (5 bases). The CDR3 is 14 residues long. In germline, CDR1 is MNHNS, CDR2 SASEGT. The V gene lost 2 bases and the J gene lost 3 bases, with 10 bases spanning the gap.

V usage is TRBV27 and J usage is TRBJ2-5; D perhaps matches TRBD2 (6 bases). The CDR3 loop spans 13 amino acids. Trimming took off 1 base at V and 4 bases at J, with 7 bases between the two ends. CDR1 MNHEY and CDR2 SMNVEV come from the germline V gene (reference sequence). The CDR3 DNA reads TGTGCCAGCAGTTTATGGGGAGGAGAGACCCAGTACTTC. This sequence encodes CASSLWGGETQYF.

This clone was detected a few times. The chain joins TRBV11-3 to TRBJ2-1; TRBD2 matches at 9 bases. The junction had 6 bases not matched to a gene; V was cut back by 5 bases and J by 10 bases. The CDR3 sequence is 13 residues long. CDR1 is SGHNT and CDR2 is YENEEA in the germline V gene. The CDR3 coding sequence is TGTGCCAGCAGCAAGATTCTAGCGGGAGAGCAGTTCTTC. Its translation: CASSKILAGEQFF.

This clone was detected once. V usage is TRBV2 and J usage is TRBJ2-7, with 11 bases matching TRBD2. This CDR3 is 14 amino acids long. Germline trimming cut 6 bases from V and 7 bases from J; bases unmatched to any gene: 8. Germline V gene data show CDR1 as SNHLY and CDR2 as FYNNEI. As DNA, the CDR3 is TGTGCCAGCAGCGCGACTAGCGGGGCAAGAGAGCAGTACTTC. Amino acids: CASSATSGAREQYF.

This clone was counted only a few times. The V call is TRBV5-1, the J call TRBJ2-7; a possible D gene is TRBD2 (6 bases). The V end lost 4 bases, the J end lost 1 base, and 9 bases lay between the germline ends. Germline CDR1 is SGHRS and CDR2 is YFSETQ. The CDR3 has 13 amino acids. CDR3 region: CASSAGLSYEQYF. CDR3 DNA sequence: TGCGCCAGCAGCGCGGGACTTTCCTACGAGCAGTACTTC.

This chain links TRBV7-2 with TRBJ2-5, with D possibly matching TRBD1 (6 bases). The germline gives CDR1 SGHTA, CDR2 FQGNSA. The CDR3 consists of 14 residues. Trimming pared 3 bases from V and 4 bases from J, leaving 12 bases between. The CDR3 loop is CASSFGTRGETQYF. CDR3 DNA: TGTGCCAGCAGCTTCGGGACACGGGGAGAGACCCAGTACTTC.

The chain employs TRBV4-1 and TRBJ2-1; possibly TRBD2 for D (8 bases). V was shortened by 3 bases and J by 8 bases, with 20 bases between the two germline ends. The CDR3 is 16 amino acids. CDR1 is MGHRA and CDR2 is YSYEKL in the germline V gene. The CDR3 bases are TGCGCCAGCAGCCACGCCCCGGGACTAGGGGGCGATGAGCAGTTCTTC. Encoded protein: CASSHAPGLGGDEQFF.

The J gene is TRBJ2-5, the V gene TRBV19; possibly TRBD1 for D (8 bases). Germline assignment: CDR1 LNHDA and CDR2 SQIVND (reference sequence). Trimming took off 9 bases at V and 4 bases at J, with 15 bases between the two ends. This CDR3 spans 13 amino acids. CDR3 loop: CASSTGGGETQYF. As DNA, the CDR3 is TGTGCCAGCTCCACAGGGGGGGGAGAGACCCAGTACTTC.

The genes are TRBV5-4 and TRBJ1-6; D possibly corresponds to TRBD1 (5 bases). CDR3 length equals 18 residues. Germline V gene lookup returns CDR1 SGHNT and CDR2 YYREEE (reference sequence). Trimming cost V 3 bases and J 6 bases, with 22 bases left between them. CDR3 sequence reads: CASSSGTEGLGGNSPLHF. DNA of the CDR3: TGTGCCAGCAGCTCCGGGACGGAAGGGCTGGGAGGTAATTCACCCCTCCACTTT.

Regarding this clone: The junction departs from germline at one end; a sequencing error may be responsible. The chain carries TRBV7-9 and TRBJ1-4, with D unresolved. Germline assignment: CDR1 SEHNR and CDR2 FQNEAQ (reference sequence). This CDR3 comprises 12 residues. The CDR3 protein is CSSSFINEKLFF. The CDR3 bases are TGTTCCAGCAGCTTTATTAATGAAAAACTGTTTTTT.

This clone was counted once. V usage is TRBV27 and J usage is TRBJ2-1, with 8 bases fitting TRBD2. CDR1 is MNHEY, CDR2 SMNVEV, per germline (reference sequence). With 6 bases clipped from V and 2 bases from J, the junction kept 9 bases outside the gene matches. The CDR3 length is 16 residues. This CDR3 reads CASSLLSGGPYNEQFF. Written as DNA, the CDR3 is TGTGCCAGCAGCCTCCTGAGCGGGGGACCCTACAATGAGCAGTTCTTC.